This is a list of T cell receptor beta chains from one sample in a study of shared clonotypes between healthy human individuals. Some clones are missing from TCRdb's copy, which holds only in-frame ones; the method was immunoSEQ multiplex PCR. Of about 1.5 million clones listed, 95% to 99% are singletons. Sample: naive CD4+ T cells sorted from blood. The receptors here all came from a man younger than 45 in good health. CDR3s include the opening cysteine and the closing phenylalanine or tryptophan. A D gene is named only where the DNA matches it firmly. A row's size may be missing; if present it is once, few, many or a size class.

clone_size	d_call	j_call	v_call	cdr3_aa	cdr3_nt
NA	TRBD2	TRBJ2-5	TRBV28	CASSQLAGAGETQYF	TGTGCCAGCAGCCAATTAGCGGGAGCTGGTGAGACCCAGTACTTC
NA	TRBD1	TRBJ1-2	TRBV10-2	CASSDSRQGEERGYTF	TGCGCCAGCAGTGATAGTCGCCAGGGGGAGGAGAGAGGCTACACCTTC
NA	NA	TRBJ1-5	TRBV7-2	CASSFLNQPQHF	TGTGCCAGCAGCTTTCTCAATCAGCCCCAGCATTTT
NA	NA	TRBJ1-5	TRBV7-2	CASSAGQSNQPQHF	TGTGCCAGCAGCGCCGGACAGAGCAATCAGCCCCAGCATTTT
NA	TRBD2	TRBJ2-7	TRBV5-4	CASSLARGSSYEQYF	TGTGCCAGCAGCTTGGCTCGCGGGAGTAGCTACGAGCAGTACTTC
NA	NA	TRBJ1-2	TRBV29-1	CSASGDTGYGYTF	TGCAGCGCCTCGGGGGACACCGGCTATGGCTACACCTTC
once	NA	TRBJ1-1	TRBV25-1	CATRKRSNTEAFF	TGTGCCACCAGAAAGAGGTCGAACACTGAAGCTTTCTTT
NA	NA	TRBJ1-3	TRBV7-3	CASSLEGSTNTIYF	TGTGCCAGCAGCCTAGAGGGGAGCACGAACACCATATATTTT
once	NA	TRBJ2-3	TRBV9	CASSVASGSDTQYF	TGTGCCAGCAGCGTAGCTTCCGGGTCGGATACGCAGTATTTT
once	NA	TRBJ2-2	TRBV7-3	CASSLGQLTGELFF	TGTGCCAGCAGCTTAGGACAGCTCACCGGGGAGCTGTTTTTT
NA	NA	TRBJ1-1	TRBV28	CASSLLGQVLNTEAFF	TGTGCCAGCAGTTTATTAGGTCAGGTACTGAACACTGAAGCTTTCTTT
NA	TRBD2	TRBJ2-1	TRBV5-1	CASSPGALAGGHYNEQFF	TGCGCCAGCAGCCCGGGGGCGCTAGCGGGAGGCCACTACAATGAGCAGTTCTTC
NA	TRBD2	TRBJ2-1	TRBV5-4	CASSSRLAYNEQFF	TGTGCCAGCAGCTCTAGACTAGCGTACAATGAGCAGTTCTTC
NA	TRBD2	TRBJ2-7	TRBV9	CASSVDSLATYYEQYF	TGTGCCAGCAGCGTAGATTCACTAGCGACTTACTACGAGCAGTACTTC
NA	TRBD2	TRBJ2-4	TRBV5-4	CASSGFREENIQYF	TGTGCCAGCAGCGGCTTTCGGGAGGAAAACATTCAGTACTTC
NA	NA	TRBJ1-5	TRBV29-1	CSVGQGSNQPQHF	TGCAGCGTTGGTCAGGGAAGCAATCAGCCCCAGCATTTT
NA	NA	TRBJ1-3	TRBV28	CASSEGTLNTIYF	TGTGCCAGCAGTGAGGGGACTTTGAACACCATATATTTT
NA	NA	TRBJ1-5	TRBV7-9	CASSPPGAGNQPQHF	TGTGCCAGCAGCCCCCCAGGGGCTGGCAATCAGCCCCAGCATTTT
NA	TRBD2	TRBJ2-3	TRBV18	CASSPPDSGRSDTQYF	TGTGCCAGCTCACCACCGGATAGCGGGAGGTCAGATACGCAGTATTTT
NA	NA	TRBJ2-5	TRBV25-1	CASSAGANSETQYF	TGTGCCAGCAGTGCAGGGGCAAATTCAGAGACCCAGTACTTC
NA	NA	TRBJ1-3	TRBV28	CASSLMASSGNTIYF	TGTGCCAGCAGTTTGATGGCAAGCTCTGGAAACACCATATATTTT
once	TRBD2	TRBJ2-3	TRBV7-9	CASSPRLAGATDTQYF	TGTGCCAGCAGCCCTAGGCTAGCGGGAGCTACAGATACGCAGTATTTT
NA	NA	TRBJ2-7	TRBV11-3	CASSSPGASPYF	TGTGCCAGCAGCTCTCCCGGCGCTAGCCCGTACTTC
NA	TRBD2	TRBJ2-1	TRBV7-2	CASSLVSLAGENEQFF	TGTGCCAGCAGCTTAGTATCGCTAGCGGGAGAGAATGAGCAGTTCTTC
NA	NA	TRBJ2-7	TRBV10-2	CASSVVESYEQYF	TGCGCCAGCAGTGTGGTGGAATCCTACGAGCAGTACTTC
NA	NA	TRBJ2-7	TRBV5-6	CASSSWTRPYYEQYF	TGTGCCAGCAGCTCGTGGACAAGGCCATACTACGAGCAGTACTTC
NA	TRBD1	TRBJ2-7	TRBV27	CASSLRTGRYEQYF	TGTGCCAGCAGTTTAAGGACAGGGCGCTACGAGCAGTACTTC
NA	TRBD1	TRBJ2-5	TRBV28	CASSPGTGGETQYF	TGTGCCAGCAGCCCCGGGACAGGGGGTGAGACCCAGTACTTC
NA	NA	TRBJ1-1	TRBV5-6	CASSKQGGSTEAFF	TGTGCCAGCAGCAAACAGGGAGGTAGTACTGAAGCTTTCTTT
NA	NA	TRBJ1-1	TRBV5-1	CASSSSVQRGVEAFF	TGCGCCAGCAGCTCGTCAGTACAGCGAGGCGTTGAAGCTTTCTTT
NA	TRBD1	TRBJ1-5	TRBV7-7	CASSQGQNQPQHF	TGTGCCAGCAGCCAGGGACAGAACCAGCCCCAGCATTTT
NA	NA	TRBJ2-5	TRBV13	CASSFGPNQETQYF	TGTGCCAGCAGCTTTGGACCGAACCAAGAGACCCAGTACTTC
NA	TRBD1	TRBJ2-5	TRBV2	CASSIGQGEETQYF	TGTGCCAGCAGTATCGGACAGGGGGAAGAGACCCAGTACTTC
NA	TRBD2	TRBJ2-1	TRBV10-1	CASSPRRLLGRAEGEQFF	TGCGCCAGCAGCCCGAGGAGGCTCCTCGGGAGGGCCGAGGGTGAGCAGTTCTTC
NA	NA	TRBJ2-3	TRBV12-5	CASGPRGDRTDTQYF	TGTGCTAGTGGTCCCCGGGGGGACAGGACAGATACGCAGTATTTT
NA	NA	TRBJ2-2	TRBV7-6	CASTRDTNTGELFF	TGTGCCAGCACCCGGGACACGAACACCGGGGAGCTGTTTTTT
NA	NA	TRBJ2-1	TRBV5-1	CASSLGGWTYNEQFF	TGCGCCAGCAGCTTGGGGGGCTGGACCTACAATGAGCAGTTCTTC
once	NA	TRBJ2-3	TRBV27	CASSLRETDTQYF	TGTGCCAGCAGTTTACGGGAAACAGATACGCAGTATTTT
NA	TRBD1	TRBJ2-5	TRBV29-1	CSADRGETQYF	TGCAGCGCCGACAGGGGAGAGACCCAGTACTTC
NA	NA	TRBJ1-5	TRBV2	CASSAVGRGPNQPQHF	TGTGCCAGCAGTGCGGTTGGCAGGGGCCCGAATCAGCCCCAGCATTTT
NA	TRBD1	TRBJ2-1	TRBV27	CASSLRTGSYNEQFF	TGTGCCAGCAGTTTAAGGACAGGGTCCTACAATGAGCAGTTCTTC
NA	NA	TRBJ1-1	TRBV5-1	CASRQDGTNTEAFF	TGCGCCAGCAGACAAGACGGGACGAACACTGAAGCTTTCTTT
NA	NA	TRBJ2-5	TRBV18	CASSPPGRPTETQYF	TGTGCCAGCTCACCACCAGGGCGGCCGACAGAGACCCAGTACTTC
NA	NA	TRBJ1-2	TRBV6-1	CASKETWMSFGYTF	TGTGCCAGCAAAGAGACATGGATGTCTTTTGGCTACACCTTC
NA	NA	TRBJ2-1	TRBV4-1	CASSPFSRTDYNEQFF	TGCGCCAGCAGCCCCTTCTCCCGGACGGATTACAATGAGCAGTTCTTC
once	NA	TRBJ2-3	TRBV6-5	CASSHRVPTDTQYF	TGTGCCAGCAGCCACAGGGTTCCCACAGATACGCAGTATTTT
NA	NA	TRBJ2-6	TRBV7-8	CASSLAGAGANVLTF	TGTGCCAGCAGCTTAGCGGGGGCTGGGGCCAACGTCCTGACTTTC
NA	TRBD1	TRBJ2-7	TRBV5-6	CASSFKDRGLGEQYF	TGTGCCAGCAGCTTCAAGGACAGGGGGCTAGGCGAGCAGTACTTC
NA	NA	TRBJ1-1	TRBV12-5	CASGLVLEGVGTEAFF	TGTGCTAGTGGTTTGGTACTCGAAGGGGTGGGCACTGAAGCTTTCTTT
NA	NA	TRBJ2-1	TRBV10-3	CAISPTGYEQFF	TGTGCCATCAGTCCGACTGGGTATGAGCAGTTCTTC
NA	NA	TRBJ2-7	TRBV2	CASSGGSIEQYF	TGTGCCAGCAGTGGTGGATCGATTGAGCAGTACTTC
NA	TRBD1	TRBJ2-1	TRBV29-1	CSVAGSRRTGPYYNEQFF	TGCAGCGTAGCAGGAAGCAGGCGGACAGGTCCGTACTACAATGAGCAGTTCTTC
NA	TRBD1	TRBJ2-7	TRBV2	CASRDRAAYEQYF	TGTGCCAGCCGCGACAGGGCAGCCTACGAGCAGTACTTC